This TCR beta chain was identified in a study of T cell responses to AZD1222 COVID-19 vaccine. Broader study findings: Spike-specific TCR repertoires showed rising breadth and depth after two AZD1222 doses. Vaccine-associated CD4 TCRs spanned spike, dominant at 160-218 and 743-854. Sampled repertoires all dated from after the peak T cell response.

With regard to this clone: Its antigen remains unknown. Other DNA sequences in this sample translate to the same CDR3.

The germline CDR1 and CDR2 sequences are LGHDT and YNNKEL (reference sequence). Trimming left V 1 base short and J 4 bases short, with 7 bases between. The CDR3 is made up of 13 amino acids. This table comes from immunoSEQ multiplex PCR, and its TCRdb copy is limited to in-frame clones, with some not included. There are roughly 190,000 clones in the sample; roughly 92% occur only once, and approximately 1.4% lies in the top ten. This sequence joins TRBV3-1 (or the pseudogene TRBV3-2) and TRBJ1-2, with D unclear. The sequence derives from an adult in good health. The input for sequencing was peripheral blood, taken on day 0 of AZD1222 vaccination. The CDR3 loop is CASSQGGSYGYTF. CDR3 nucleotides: TGTGCCAGCAGCCAAGGAGGTTCCTATGGCTACACCTTC.